The clone carrying this T cell receptor beta chain is labeled medium-sized. TCRdb itself ran the 5' RACE reads through MiXCR, one entry per CDR3 protein. Here the sample spans about 13,000 distinct CDR3 sequences, 20% to 30% being singletons. The CDR3 consists of 13 residues. V lost 7 bases and J 1 base, leaving 10 bases between the germline ends. The chain combines TRBV12-3 or TRBV12-4 with TRBJ1-1, with unresolved D. Sequenced sample: naive CD4+ T cells sorted from blood. Subset specified: naive CD4+ T cells, CD4+CD45RA+CD25-. The clonotype was recovered from a female donor with breast cancer. CDR3 coding DNA: TGTGCCAGCATCCTGCATTGGAACACTGAAGCTTTCTTT. Translation gives CASILHWNTEAFF.